These 23 T cell receptor beta chains were all obtained from the same sample, sequenced in a study of control samples from healthy donors and cancer patients. Assay used: immunoSEQ multiplex PCR; TCRdb lists only in-frame clones, some missing. The sample has around 170,000 clones; 85% to 90% are singletons. The sequenced sample was blood. These receptors were taken from a woman in her 50s in good health.

V and J are TRBV4-3 and TRBJ1-6; D unresolved. This CDR3 comprises 16 residues. Looked up from germline, CDR1 is LGHNA and CDR2 is YSLEER. V was cut by 3 bases and J by 6 bases, with 15 bases left in between. The CDR3 loop is CASSQGAQQINSPLHF. In DNA form, the CDR3 reads TGCGCCAGCAGCCAGGGAGCACAGCAAATTAATTCACCCCTCCACTTT.

This chain links TRBV30 with TRBJ1-1, with a weak D call TRBD1 (5 bases). Trimming removed 3 bases from V and 4 bases from J, with 12 bases in between. Per the germline V gene, CDR1 is GTSNPN and CDR2 is SVGIG (reference sequence). The CDR3 is made up of 13 amino acids. The CDR3 bases are TGTGCCTGGAGCAGAAGAAGGGGCACTGAAGCTTTCTTT. Its translation: CAWSRRRGTEAFF.

This rearrangement joins TRBV6-2 or TRBV6-3 to TRBJ2-7; 8 bases match TRBD2. In germline, CDR1 is MNHEY, CDR2 SVGEGT. The CDR3 totals 18 residues. V lost 3 bases to trimming and J lost 0 bases; unmatched junction nucleotides: 13. This chain's CDR3 is CASSYVLTSVSRSYEQYF. The CDR3 DNA reads as TGTGCCAGCAGTTATGTCTTGACTAGCGTTTCTCGCTCCTACGAGCAGTACTTC.

The genes are TRBV11-3 and TRBJ1-1; D may be TRBD1 (5 bases). V lost 5 bases, J lost 1 base, and 11 bases lay in between. The CDR3 has 14 amino acids. Germline V gene sequence: CDR1 SGHNT, CDR2 YENEEA. CDR3 amino acids: CASSLGRANTEAFF. In nucleotides, the CDR3 is TGTGCCAGCAGCCTGGGACGGGCGAACACTGAAGCTTTCTTT.

This clone came up once. The V and J genes are TRBV10-3 and TRBJ2-3; possible D gene TRBD2, 5 bases. Germline CDR1 ENHRY, CDR2 SYGVKD. The CDR3 covers 12 residues. The V end was cut by 8 bases, the J end by 0 bases, with 6 bases between. The CDR3 sequence: CAIGLSTDTQYF. In nucleotides, the CDR3 is TGTGCCATCGGACTCAGCACAGATACGCAGTATTTT.

The chain carries TRBV9 and TRBJ1-1, with D hard to call. Germline V gives CDR1 SGDLS, CDR2 YYNGEE. With 5 bases removed from V and 4 bases from J, the gap between germline ends came to 12 bases. There are 13 residues in the CDR3. CDR3 protein: CASRPPGGTEAFF. The CDR3 region has the DNA TGTGCCAGCAGGCCCCCGGGAGGCACTGAAGCTTTCTTT.

The chain has TRBV27 and TRBJ1-2, with a tentative D call TRBD1 (6 bases). Trimming shortened V by 4 bases and J by 7 bases, and 19 bases separated the two germline ends. The length of the CDR3 is 15 residues. Germline V gene data show CDR1 as MNHEY and CDR2 as SMNVEV (reference sequence). CDR3 DNA: TGTGCCAGCAGTTCTAGACAGGACCCCCTCTCTGGCTACACCTTC. Protein sequence: CASSSRQDPLSGYTF.

The gene calls are TRBV6-5 and TRBJ2-7; D ambiguous. CDR1 MNHEY and CDR2 SVGAGI come from the germline V gene. The CDR3 covers 13 residues. Trimming took off 6 bases at V and 5 bases at J, with 14 bases between the two ends. The CDR3: CASRDNLKDEQYF. CDR3 bases: TGTGCCAGCAGAGATAATTTAAAGGACGAGCAGTACTTC.

The V and J genes are TRBV6-4 and TRBJ1-2, with D unresolved. Trimming removed 7 bases from V and 0 bases from J, with 12 bases in between. The CDR3 is made up of 14 amino acids. Germline loops: CDR1 MRHNA, CDR2 SNTAGT. The CDR3 is CASIGRSPNYGYTF. The CDR3 DNA is TGTGCCAGCATCGGCCGTTCTCCTAACTATGGCTACACCTTC.

The V and J genes are TRBV7-2 and TRBJ1-5; perhaps TRBD1 as D (5 bases). Deletions cut 1 base from V and 8 bases from J, with 12 bases between. CDR3 length: 14 residues. The germline V gene encodes CDR1 SGHTA and CDR2 FQGNSA. The CDR3 loop is CASSLGGVGEPQHF. The CDR3 coding sequence is TGTGCCAGCAGCTTAGGAGGGGTCGGTGAGCCCCAGCATTTT.

This chain connects TRBV5-1 to TRBJ2-7; TRBD2 matches 8 bases. This CDR3 region has 17 residues. Trimming removed 0 bases from V and 4 bases from J; junction bases left unmatched: 12. The germline gives CDR1 SGHRS, CDR2 YFSETQ. The CDR3 is CASSLASSSGPVYEQYF. The CDR3 bases are TGCGCCAGCAGCTTGGCATCGTCTAGCGGGCCTGTTTACGAGCAGTACTTC.

The CDR3 DNA reads as TGTGCCAGTCACCCGGGGGCGGGGCCGAGCAATCAGCCCCAGCATTTT. Amino acids: CASHPGAGPSNQPQHF. V and J are TRBV19 and TRBJ1-5; weak D call: TRBD1 (6 bases). Per germline, CDR1 LNHDA and CDR2 SQIVND (reference sequence). Trimming cost V 8 bases and J 1 base, with 18 bases left between them. The CDR3 loop spans 16 amino acids. Complete variable domain (other parts from reference TRBV19 and TRBJ1-5): DGGITQSPKYLFRKEGQNVTLSCEQNLNHDAMYWYRQDPGQGLRLIYYSQIVNDFQKGDIAEGYSVSREKKESFPLTVTSAQKNPTAFYLCASHPGAGPSNQPQHFGDGTRLSIL.

The J gene is TRBJ1-2, the V gene TRBV7-2, with D perhaps TRBD1 (6 bases). The ends were cut back, 1 base at V and 3 bases at J, with 9 bases in the middle. Germline CDR1 SGHTA, CDR2 FQGNSA. This CDR3 is 14 amino acids long. CDR3 sequence: CASSLGYRDYGYTF. The DNA of the CDR3 is TGTGCCAGCAGCTTAGGGTACAGGGACTATGGCTACACCTTC.

This clone was detected once. The chain carries TRBV5-1 and TRBJ1-1; D is uncertain. The V gene lost 0 bases and the J gene lost 0 bases, with 12 bases spanning the gap. Germline CDR1 SGHRS, CDR2 YFSETQ. The length of the CDR3 is 16 residues. The CDR3 is CASSLGGPRMNTEAFF. The CDR3 region has the DNA TGCGCCAGCAGCTTGGGGGGTCCCCGAATGAACACTGAAGCTTTCTTT.

The V and J genes are TRBV6-5 and TRBJ1-1; 9 bases match TRBD1. V was pared by 7 bases and J by 6 bases, with 9 bases of the junction left unmatched. Germline lookup yields CDR1 MNHEY and CDR2 SVGAGI. The CDR3 spans 14 residues. This chain's CDR3 is CASIGTGSVAEAFF. The CDR3 coding sequence is TGTGCCAGCATCGGGACAGGGAGTGTCGCTGAAGCTTTCTTT.

The count of this clone is one. This chain links TRBV7-6 with TRBJ2-1; D is perhaps TRBD2 (6 bases). The germline gives CDR1 SGHVS, CDR2 FNYEAQ. The CDR3 has 16 amino acids. V lost 1 base, J lost 5 bases, and 15 bases lay in between. DNA for the CDR3: TGTGCCAGCAGCTTAGAGGTCGGGAGTCTCGACAATGAGCAGTTCTTC. Its protein product is CASSLEVGSLDNEQFF.

The chain uses TRBV6-5 and TRBJ1-5, with D maybe TRBD1 (6 bases). The CDR3 has 14 amino acids. Germline loops: CDR1 MNHEY, CDR2 SVGAGI. With 4 bases removed from V and 7 bases from J, the gap between germline ends came to 14 bases. CDR3 DNA sequence: TGTGCCAGCAGTTCCCTACAGGGAAGCCAGCCCCAGCATTTT. Protein sequence: CASSSLQGSQPQHF.

This chain links TRBV28 with TRBJ1-4, with a weak D call TRBD1 (6 bases). The CDR3 is 20 residues long. Trimming took 5 bases from V and 1 from J, leaving 26 bases between them. Germline CDR1 is MDHEN and CDR2 is SYDVKM. The CDR3 reads CASSPSIGGRGSETNEKLFF. CDR3 DNA sequence: TGTGCCAGCAGTCCGTCGATTGGGGGCAGGGGTTCGGAAACTAATGAAAAACTGTTTTTT.

V and J are TRBV6-2 or TRBV6-3 and TRBJ1-6; no clear D gene. The CDR3 has 13 amino acids. CDR1 and CDR2 (germline): MNHEY, SVGEGT. Deletions cut 2 bases from V and 8 bases from J, with 7 bases between. In nucleotides, the CDR3 is TGTGCCAGCAGTTACGGCCGTGATTCACCCCTCCACTTT. Amino acid sequence: CASSYGRDSPLHF.

The rearrangement links TRBV18 to TRBJ2-5, with unresolved D. V was pared by 3 bases and J by 0 bases, with 11 bases between. This CDR3 is built from 15 residues. Germline V gene data show CDR1 as KGHSH and CDR2 as LQKENI. The CDR3, as DNA: TGTGCCAGCTCACCCTACTTAGGGAACCAAGAGACCCAGTACTTC. This encodes CASSPYLGNQETQYF. The variable domain in full, with the rest retrieved from reference TRBV18 and TRBJ2-5, is NAGVMQNPRHLVRRRGQEARLRCSPMKGHSHVYWYRQLPEEGLKFMVYLQKENIIDESGMPKERFSAEFPKEGPSILRIQQVVRGDSAAYFCASSPYLGNQETQYFGPGTRLLVL.

The J gene is TRBJ1-3, the V gene TRBV9; D gene uncertain. Germline loops: CDR1 SGDLS, CDR2 YYNGEE. Trimming removed 3 bases from V and 1 base from J, with 8 bases in between. The CDR3 is made up of 14 amino acids. The CDR3 here is CASSAEGSGNTIYF. CDR3 coding DNA: TGTGCCAGCAGCGCTGAGGGATCTGGAAACACCATATATTTT. The variable domain in full, completed from reference TRBV9 and TRBJ1-3, reads DSGVTQTPKHLITATGQRVTLRCSPRSGDLSVYWYQQSLDQGLQFLIQYYNGEERAKGNILERFSAQQFPDLHSELNLSSLELGDSALYFCASSAEGSGNTIYFGEGSWLTVV.

The chain uses TRBV5-5 and TRBJ1-1, with D tentatively TRBD1 (5 bases). The germline V and J ends were trimmed by 4 bases and 1 base, with 11 bases remaining between them. The CDR3 loop spans 14 amino acids. The germline V gene has CDR1 SGHKS and CDR2 YYEKEE (reference sequence). The CDR3 sequence is CASSGGLPNTEAFF. CDR3 DNA: TGTGCCAGCAGCGGGGGACTGCCGAACACTGAAGCTTTCTTT.

CDR3 in DNA: TGTGCCAGCAGTTTTTCAGTTAATCAGCCCCAGCATTTT. This encodes CASSFSVNQPQHF. The V and J genes are TRBV12-3 or TRBV12-4 and TRBJ1-5; D call uncertain. This CDR3 region has 13 residues. The ends were cut back, 3 bases at V and 4 bases at J, with 7 bases in the middle.